The T cell receptor (beta chain) described here comes from a study of T cell changes during pregnancy in multiple sclerosis. With 5 bases removed from V and 5 bases from J, the gap between germline ends came to 6 bases. The CDR3 is made up of 11 amino acids. The V gene's germline CDR1 is ENHRY and CDR2 SYGVKD. Data came from immunoSEQ multiplex PCR; TCRdb stores just in-frame clones and leaves some out. The table shows 85,000 to 110,000 clones, with about 91% occurring only once. The chain links TRBV10-3 to TRBJ2-5; D gene unclear. This TCR was recovered from a female donor with multiple sclerosis, enrolled in a pregnancy study. Here the sequenced sample was peripheral blood, taken after pregnancy. This CDR3 is CAISYAETQYF. CDR3 nucleotide sequence: TGTGCCATCAGTTACGCGGAGACCCAGTACTTC.